The sequence of this T cell receptor beta chain was determined in a study of T cell repertoires in cytomegalovirus infection. Study-level information: From public TCR beta signatures came an indication of both CMV infection and matching HLA type.

The CDR3 contains 13 residues. Per the germline V gene, CDR1 is MDHEN and CDR2 is SYDVKM. The junction had 7 bases not matched to a gene; V was cut back by 5 bases and J by 6 bases. Study findings and constraints: The cumulative frequency of public TCR beta families distinguished individuals who carried CMV together with the relevant HLA. Predominance within the ex vivo response was attributable to HLA-C-restricted CMV-specific TCR beta clonotypes.

TCRdb reprocessed the reads with MiXCR, giving one entry per CDR3 protein. The table has more than 250,000 distinct CDR3 sequences, around 13% seen once. This clonotype appeared many times. The antigen is not known. The V call is TRBV28, the J call TRBJ2-7; TRBD1 matches at 7 bases. Sequenced input: PBMCs. The clonotype was recovered from a human donor in good health (CMV status not recorded). Some clones in this sample may be carry-over from other donors' samples. CDR3 sequence (DNA): TGTGCCAGCAGTCCAAGGGGGCGTTCCGAGCAGTACTTC. Protein sequence: CASSPRGRSEQYF. The full variable domain, with the rest looked up from reference TRBV28 and TRBJ2-7, is DVKVTQSSRYLVKRTGEKVFLECVQDMDHENMFWYRQDPGLGLRLIYFSYDVKMKEKGDIPEGYSVSREKKERFSLILESASTNQTSMYLCASSPRGRSEQYFGPGTRLTVT.